Included here is one T cell receptor beta chain sequence, with context. This entry belongs to a study of cytomegalovirus exposure and HLA in healthy donors. The CDR3 loop spans 15 amino acids. J was trimmed by 2 bases and V by 4 bases; bases with no gene match: 5. CDR1 and CDR2 from the germline V gene are MNHEY and SVGAGI. The primer mix had 60 Vbeta and 13 Jbeta primers. Profiling relied on immunoSEQ multiplex PCR, and the TCRdb table lists in-frame clones only, not all of them. The sample has tens of thousands of clones, roughly 85% seen once. This chain uses TRBV6-5 with TRBJ2-7; 10 positions match TRBD1. The TCR originated in a young man in good health and CMV-seronegative. Source material: PBMCs. The CDR3: CASSSRDRGTYEQYF. In nucleotides, the CDR3 is TGTGCCAGCAGTTCCAGGGACAGGGGAACCTACGAGCAGTACTTC.